This T cell receptor (beta chain) was sequenced for a study of glioma-infiltrating T cells after dendritic cell vaccination. The wider study: Dendritic cell vaccination trial patients had either newly diagnosed or recurrent glioblastoma. Three intradermal dendritic cell vaccine injections were given every two weeks.

Clones were read by immunoSEQ multiplex PCR, and TCRdb kept only the in-frame ones, dropping some. Here the sample spans tens of thousands of clones, approximately 86% being singletons. Worth noting for this clone: Its antigen is unknown.

Study-wide results and caveats: TCR clonality showed no direct relationship with survival.

The CDR3 length is 14 residues. Germline V gene data show CDR1 as SGHVS and CDR2 as FNYEAQ. V was trimmed by 2 bases and J by 5 bases, leaving 12 bases between them. Time point meaning: after dendritic cell vaccination, including at tumor progression/relapse. Patients had residual fresh-frozen tumor tissue and more than two years of survival data. Sequences were derived from blood, sampled after dendritic cell vaccination. J is TRBJ2-5 and V is TRBV7-6; the D gene is possibly TRBD2 (5 bases). The receptor's source is a human donor with glioblastoma. This CDR3 reads CASSLWGVKETQYF. The CDR3 DNA reads TGTGCCAGCAGCTTATGGGGAGTTAAGGAGACCCAGTACTTC.